The source of this TCR beta chain is a study of blood T cell repertoires in COVID-19. Study details: Acute-phase and convalescent COVID-19 samples originated in the United States, Italy and Spain.

V was pared by 2 bases and J by 4 bases, with 11 bases between. From germline, CDR1 is MNHEY and CDR2 SVGAGI. The CDR3 runs to 14 residues. During active infection, Seattle patients enrolled and were then monitored through disease. Original handling: Reference gene primers were amplified, and this amplification served to estimate nucleated cell counts. Using immunoSEQ multiplex PCR, the repertoire was profiled, and TCRdb retains in-frame clones only, with some absent. V and J calls and clone size are given by that table; D and trimming were obtained from the DNA. The profile covers about 210,000 clones, with around four fifths appearing a single time and more than 9% taken by the ten largest.

The sequence was obtained from a woman of 80 years or more with COVID-19, enrolled during active disease. The rearrangement links TRBV6-5 to TRBJ1-1; no firm D call. Sequenced: peripheral blood. CDR3 nucleotides: TGTGCCAGCAGTTACGGACTCCCCGGCACTGAAGCTTTCTTT. It translates to CASSYGLPGTEAFF.